Listed here are 5 T cell receptor beta chains from one sample, sequenced in a study of T cells in Graves' hyperthyroidism and ophthalmopathy. It was RNA transcripts that yielded the amplified TCR beta CDR3 regions. The TCR CDR3 first-round RT-PCR relied on the HTBI primer set. MiXCR, run by TCRdb on the multiplex PCR reads, gives a single entry per CDR3 protein. The data show hundreds of thousands of distinct CDR3 sequences, 20% to 25% seen once. Sequencing was done on a sample of blood. All receptors come from a man in his thirties or forties with Graves' ophthalmopathy.

A note on this clonotype: A junction end diverges from the germline sequence, so it may reflect a read error. The V gene is TRBV5-6, the J gene TRBJ1-4, with D hard to call. The V gene's germline CDR1 is SGHDT and CDR2 YYEEEE. CDR3 length: 14 residues. In nucleotides, the CDR3 is TGTGCCAGCAGCCGCGCTGGGTCGGATGAAAAACTGTCTTTT. It encodes CASSRAGSDEKLSF.

V and J are TRBV6-1 and TRBJ2-7; tentative D call: TRBD2 (6 bases). CDR1 MNHNS and CDR2 SASEGT come from the germline V gene. V was clipped by 4 bases and J by 1 base, with 14 bases between them. The CDR3 is 15 amino acids. CDR3 DNA: TGTGCCAGCAGTGCCGCGACGGCGGGGTCCTACGAGCAGTACTTC. Its protein product is CASSAATAGSYEQYF.

The chain is built from TRBV30 and TRBJ2-7, with TRBD1 identical over 7 bases. J lost 0 bases, V lost 7 bases, and 3 bases had no gene match. The germline gives CDR1 GTSNPN, CDR2 SVGIG (reference sequence). The CDR3 length is 12 residues. The CDR3, as DNA: TGTGCCTCCGGGACAGCCTCCTACGAGCAGTACTTC. Translating it yields CASGTASYEQYF.

This clonotype came up a few times. This sequence joins TRBV10-1 and TRBJ2-1; D gene unclear. CDR1 and CDR2 (germline): WNHNN, SYGVQD (reference sequence). This CDR3 has 15 amino acids. The V end lost 3 bases, the J end lost 0 bases, and 9 bases lay between the germline ends. For the CDR3, the DNA is TGCGCCAGCAGTGACGGTGCGAGCTCCTACAATGAGCAGTTCTTC. Amino acids: CASSDGASSYNEQFF.

This clonotype was observed a handful of times. The gene calls are TRBV9 and TRBJ1-5, with D possibly matching TRBD1 (6 bases). The germline CDR1 and CDR2 sequences are SGDLS and YYNGEE. This CDR3 spans 14 amino acids. V gave up 3 bases and J gave up 4 bases, with 11 bases separating them. In nucleotides, the CDR3 is TGTGCCAGCAGCGAGGGAGGGGGTAATCAGCCCCAGCATTTT. This translates into CASSEGGGNQPQHF.